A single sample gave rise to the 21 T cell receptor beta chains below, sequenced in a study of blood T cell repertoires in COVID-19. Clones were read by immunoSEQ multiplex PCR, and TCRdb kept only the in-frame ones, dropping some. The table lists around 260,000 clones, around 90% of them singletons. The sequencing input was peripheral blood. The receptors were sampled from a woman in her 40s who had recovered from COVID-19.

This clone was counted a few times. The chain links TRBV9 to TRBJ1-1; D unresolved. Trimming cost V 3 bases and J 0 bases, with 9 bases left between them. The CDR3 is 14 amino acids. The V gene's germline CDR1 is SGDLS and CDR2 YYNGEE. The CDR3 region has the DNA TGTGCCAGCAGCGAGTGGAGCGTGAACACTGAAGCTTTCTTT. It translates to CASSEWSVNTEAFF.

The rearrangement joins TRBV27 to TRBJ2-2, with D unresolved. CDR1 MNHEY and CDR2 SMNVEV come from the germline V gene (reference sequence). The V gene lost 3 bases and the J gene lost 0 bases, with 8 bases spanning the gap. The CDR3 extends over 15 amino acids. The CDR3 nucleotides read TGTGCCAGCAGTTTTCAGCGTTCGAACACCGGGGAGCTGTTTTTT. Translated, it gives CASSFQRSNTGELFF.

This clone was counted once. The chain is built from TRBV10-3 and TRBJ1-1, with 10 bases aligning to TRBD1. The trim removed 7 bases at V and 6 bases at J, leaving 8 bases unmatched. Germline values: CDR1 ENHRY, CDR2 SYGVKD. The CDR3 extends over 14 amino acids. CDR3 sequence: CAINPTGGRAEAFF. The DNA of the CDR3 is TGTGCCATCAACCCGACAGGGGGCAGGGCTGAAGCTTTCTTT.

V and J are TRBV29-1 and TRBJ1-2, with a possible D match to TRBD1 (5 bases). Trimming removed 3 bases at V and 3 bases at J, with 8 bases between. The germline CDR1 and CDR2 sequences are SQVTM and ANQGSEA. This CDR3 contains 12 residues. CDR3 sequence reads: CSVETRDYGYTF. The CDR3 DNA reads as TGCAGCGTTGAGACCAGGGACTATGGCTACACCTTC.

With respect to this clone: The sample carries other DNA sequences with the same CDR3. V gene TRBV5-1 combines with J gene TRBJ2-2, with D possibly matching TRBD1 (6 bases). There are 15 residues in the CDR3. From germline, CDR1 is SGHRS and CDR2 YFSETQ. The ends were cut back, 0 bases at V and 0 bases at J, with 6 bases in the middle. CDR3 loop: CASSLGTANTGELFF. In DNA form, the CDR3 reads TGCGCCAGCAGCTTGGGGACAGCGAACACCGGGGAGCTGTTTTTT.

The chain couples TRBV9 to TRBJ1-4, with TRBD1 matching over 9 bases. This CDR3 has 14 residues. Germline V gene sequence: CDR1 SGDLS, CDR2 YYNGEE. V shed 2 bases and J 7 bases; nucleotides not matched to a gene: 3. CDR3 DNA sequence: TGTGCCAGCAGCGTGACAGGGGGAGGTGAAAAACTGTTTTTT. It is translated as CASSVTGGGEKLFF. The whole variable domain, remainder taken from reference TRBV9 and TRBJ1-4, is DSGVTQTPKHLITATGQRVTLRCSPRSGDLSVYWYQQSLDQGLQFLIQYYNGEERAKGNILERFSAQQFPDLHSELNLSSLELGDSALYFCASSVTGGGEKLFFGSGTQLSVL.

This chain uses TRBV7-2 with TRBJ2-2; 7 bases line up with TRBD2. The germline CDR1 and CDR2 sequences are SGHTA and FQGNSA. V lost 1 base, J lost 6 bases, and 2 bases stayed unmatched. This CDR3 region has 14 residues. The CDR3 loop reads CASSLGGGAGELFF. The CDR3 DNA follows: TGTGCCAGCAGCTTAGGGGGAGGGGCCGGGGAGCTGTTTTTT. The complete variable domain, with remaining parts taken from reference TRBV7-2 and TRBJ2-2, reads GAGVSQSPSNKVTEKGKDVELRCDPISGHTALYWYRQSLGQGLEFLIYFQGNSAPDKSGLPSDRFSAERTGGSVSTLTIQRTQQEDSAVYLCASSLGGGAGELFFGEGSRLTVL.

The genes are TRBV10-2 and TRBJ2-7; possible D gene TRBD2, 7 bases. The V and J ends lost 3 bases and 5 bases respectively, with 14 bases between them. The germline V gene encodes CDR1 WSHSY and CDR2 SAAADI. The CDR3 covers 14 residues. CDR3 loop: CASSDGRRGHEQYF. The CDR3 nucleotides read TGCGCCAGCAGTGACGGCAGGCGGGGGCACGAGCAGTACTTC.

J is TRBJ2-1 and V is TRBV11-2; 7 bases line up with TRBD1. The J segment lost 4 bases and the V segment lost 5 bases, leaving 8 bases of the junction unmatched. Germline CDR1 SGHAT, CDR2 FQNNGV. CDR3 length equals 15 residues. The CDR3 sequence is CASSERTGPYNEQFF. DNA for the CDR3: TGTGCCAGCAGCGAAAGGACAGGCCCTTACAATGAGCAGTTCTTC.

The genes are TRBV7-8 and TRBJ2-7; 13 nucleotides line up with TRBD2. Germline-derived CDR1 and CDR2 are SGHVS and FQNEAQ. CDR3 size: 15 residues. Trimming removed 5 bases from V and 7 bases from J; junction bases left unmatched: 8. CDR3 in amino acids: CASSPGLAGVGEQYF. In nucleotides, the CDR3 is TGTGCCAGCAGCCCAGGACTAGCGGGAGTAGGTGAGCAGTACTTC. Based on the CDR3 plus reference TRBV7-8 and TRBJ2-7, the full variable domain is GAGVSQSPRYKVAKRGQDVALRCDPISGHVSLFWYQQALGQGPEFLTYFQNEAQLDKSGLPSDRFFAERPEGSVSTLKIQRTQQEDSAVYLCASSPGLAGVGEQYFGPGTRLTVT.

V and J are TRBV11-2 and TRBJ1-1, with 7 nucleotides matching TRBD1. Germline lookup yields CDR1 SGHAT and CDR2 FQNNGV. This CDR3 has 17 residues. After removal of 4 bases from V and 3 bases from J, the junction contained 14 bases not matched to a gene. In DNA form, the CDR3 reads TGTGCCAGCAGCTACCTACTTTGGGACAGAAATCACACTGAAGCTTTCTTT. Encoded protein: CASSYLLWDRNHTEAFF.

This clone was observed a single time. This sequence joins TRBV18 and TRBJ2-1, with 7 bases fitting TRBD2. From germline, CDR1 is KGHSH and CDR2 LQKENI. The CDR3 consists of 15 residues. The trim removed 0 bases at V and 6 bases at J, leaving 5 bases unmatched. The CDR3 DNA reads TGTGCCAGCTCACCACCTATCTCTAGCGGCAATGAGCAGTTCTTC. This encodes CASSPPISSGNEQFF.

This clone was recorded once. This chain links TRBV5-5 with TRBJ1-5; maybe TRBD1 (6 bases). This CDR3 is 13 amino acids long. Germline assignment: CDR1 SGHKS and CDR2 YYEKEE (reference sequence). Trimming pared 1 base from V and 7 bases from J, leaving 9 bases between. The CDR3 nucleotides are TGTGCCAGCAGCTTGTCAGGGGTCCAGCCCCAGCATTTT. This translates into CASSLSGVQPQHF.

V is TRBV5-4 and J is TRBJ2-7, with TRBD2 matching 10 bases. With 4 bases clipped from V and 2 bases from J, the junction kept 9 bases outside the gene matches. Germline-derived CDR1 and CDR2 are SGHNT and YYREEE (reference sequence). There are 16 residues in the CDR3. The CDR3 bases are TGTGCCAGCAGCGGAACGAGCGGGAGGGCCACCTACGAGCAGTACTTC. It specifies CASSGTSGRATYEQYF.

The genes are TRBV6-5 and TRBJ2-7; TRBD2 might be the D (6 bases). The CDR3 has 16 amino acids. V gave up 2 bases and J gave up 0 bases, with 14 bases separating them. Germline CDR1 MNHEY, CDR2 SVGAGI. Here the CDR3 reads CASSYGSSGSSYEQYF. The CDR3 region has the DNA TGTGCCAGCAGTTACGGGAGTAGCGGAAGCTCCTACGAGCAGTACTTC.

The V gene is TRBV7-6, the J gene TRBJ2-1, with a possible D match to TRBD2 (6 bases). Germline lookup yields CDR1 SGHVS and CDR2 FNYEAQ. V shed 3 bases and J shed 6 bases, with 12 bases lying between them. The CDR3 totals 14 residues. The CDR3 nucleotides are TGTGCCAGCAGCTTGGGCGGGGTGGGCAATGAGCAGTTCTTC. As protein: CASSLGGVGNEQFF.

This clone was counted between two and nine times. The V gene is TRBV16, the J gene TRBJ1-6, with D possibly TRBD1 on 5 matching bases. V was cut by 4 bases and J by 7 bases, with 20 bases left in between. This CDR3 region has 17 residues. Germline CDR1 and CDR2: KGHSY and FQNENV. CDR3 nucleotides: TGTGCCAGCAGCCCCGCGGGGGTCGACGTGAGGAATTCACCCCTCCACTTT. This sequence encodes CASSPAGVDVRNSPLHF. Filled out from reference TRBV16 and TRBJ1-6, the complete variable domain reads GEEVAQTPKHLVRGEGQKAKLYCAPIKGHSYVFWYQQVLKNEFKFLISFQNENVFDETGMPKERFSAKCLPNSPCSLEIQATKLEDSAVYFCASSPAGVDVRNSPLHFGNGTRLTVT.

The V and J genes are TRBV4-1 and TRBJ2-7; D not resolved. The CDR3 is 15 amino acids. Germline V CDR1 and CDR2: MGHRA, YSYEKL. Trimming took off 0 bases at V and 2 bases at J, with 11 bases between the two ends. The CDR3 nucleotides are TGCGCCAGCAGCCAAGAACCCAGTCCCGCCTACGAGCAGTACTTC. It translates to CASSQEPSPAYEQYF.

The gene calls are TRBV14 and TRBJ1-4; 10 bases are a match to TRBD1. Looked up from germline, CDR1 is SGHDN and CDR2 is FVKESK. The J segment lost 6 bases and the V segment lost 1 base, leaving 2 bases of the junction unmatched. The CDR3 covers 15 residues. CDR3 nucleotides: TGTGCCAGCAGCCAAGCCGGGACAGGGGATGAAAAACTGTTTTTT. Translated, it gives CASSQAGTGDEKLFF.

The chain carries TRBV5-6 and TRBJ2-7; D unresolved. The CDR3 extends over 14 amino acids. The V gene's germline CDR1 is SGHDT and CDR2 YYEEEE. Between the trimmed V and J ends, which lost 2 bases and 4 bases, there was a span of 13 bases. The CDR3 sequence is CASSFPPSEYEQYF. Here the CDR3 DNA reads TGTGCCAGCAGCTTCCCCCCGTCGGAGTACGAGCAGTACTTC.

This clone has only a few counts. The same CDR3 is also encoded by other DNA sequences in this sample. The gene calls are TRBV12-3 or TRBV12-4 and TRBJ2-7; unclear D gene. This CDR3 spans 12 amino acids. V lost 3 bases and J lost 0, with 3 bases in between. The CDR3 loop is CASSFVSYEQYF. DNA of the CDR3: TGTGCCAGCAGTTTCGTCTCCTACGAGCAGTACTTC.